The 21 T cell receptor beta chains presented below share a single source sample, sequenced in a study of blood T cell repertoires in COVID-19. Profiling relied on immunoSEQ multiplex PCR, and the TCRdb table lists in-frame clones only, not all of them. Here the sample spans 90,000 or so clones, roughly 86% being singletons. Sample: peripheral blood. The origin of the receptors is a human donor in a cohort sampled during active COVID-19.

The chain uses TRBV15 and TRBJ2-7; 9 nucleotides align to TRBD1. The V gene's germline CDR1 is LNHNV and CDR2 YYDKDF (reference sequence). The CDR3 sequence is 14 residues long. J gave up 5 bases and V 0 bases, and 2 bases lay outside the gene matches. As DNA, the CDR3 is TGTGCCACCAGCAGAGAACGGACAGGGGACGAGCAGTACTTC. It specifies CATSRERTGDEQYF.

The chain links TRBV30 to TRBJ1-6; tentative D call: TRBD1 (5 bases). V was trimmed by 3 bases and J by 9 bases, leaving 24 bases between them. This CDR3 is 17 amino acids long. Germline V gene lookup returns CDR1 GTSNPN and CDR2 SVGIG (reference sequence). CDR3 amino acids: CAWSGPGLSLRISPLHF. DNA for the CDR3: TGTGCCTGGAGCGGCCCGGGACTCTCCTTGAGGATTTCACCCCTCCACTTT.

The J gene is TRBJ2-6, the V gene TRBV9; the D is unclear. Trimming took off 0 bases at V and 4 bases at J, with 8 bases between the two ends. CDR3 length equals 15 residues. The V gene's germline CDR1 is SGDLS and CDR2 YYNGEE. Written as DNA, the CDR3 is TGTGCCAGCAGCGTAGACCCTACCGGGGCCAACGTCCTGACTTTC. Translation: CASSVDPTGANVLTF. The whole variable domain, filled in from reference TRBV9 and TRBJ2-6, reads DSGVTQTPKHLITATGQRVTLRCSPRSGDLSVYWYQQSLDQGLQFLIQYYNGEERAKGNILERFSAQQFPDLHSELNLSSLELGDSALYFCASSVDPTGANVLTFGAGSRLTVL.

The chain joins TRBV27 to TRBJ2-7, with a tentative D call TRBD2 (6 bases). Germline CDR1 is MNHEY and CDR2 is SMNVEV (reference sequence). This CDR3 region has 13 residues. Trimming took off 4 bases at V and 9 bases at J, with 16 bases between the two ends. The CDR3 loop is CASSSGLRSRQYF. CDR3 sequence (DNA): TGTGCCAGCAGTTCGGGACTCCGGAGTAGGCAGTACTTC.

The rearrangement links TRBV4-1 to TRBJ2-5; 9 nucleotides align to TRBD1. Germline CDR1 reads MGHRA; CDR2 reads YSYEKL. V shed 1 base, J shed 5 bases, and the junction held 11 bases outside the gene matches. The CDR3 is 17 amino acids. The CDR3 region has the DNA TGCGCCAGCAGCCAAGGGGTCGAACAGGGGGCGAAGGAGACCCAGTACTTC. Its translation: CASSQGVEQGAKETQYF.

V and J are TRBV3-1 (or the pseudogene TRBV3-2) and TRBJ1-5; 9 bases fit TRBD1. This CDR3 has 15 residues. The junction had 5 bases not matched to a gene; V was cut back by 4 bases and J by 4 bases. Germline CDR1 reads LGHDT; CDR2 reads YNNKEL (reference sequence). The CDR3 DNA is TGTGCCAGCAGCCTGGGACAGGGCCGTAATCAGCCCCAGCATTTT. It is translated as CASSLGQGRNQPQHF.

The V gene is TRBV29-1, the J gene TRBJ2-1, with D possibly matching TRBD2 (5 bases). This CDR3 has 11 amino acids. V lost 4 bases and J 7 bases, leaving 8 bases between the germline ends. Per germline, CDR1 SQVTM and CDR2 ANQGSEA. CDR3: CSVASGNEQFF. As DNA, the CDR3 is TGCAGCGTTGCTTCGGGGAATGAGCAGTTCTTC.

V gene TRBV7-8 combines with J gene TRBJ2-1, with TRBD1 identical over 9 bases. This CDR3 is 15 amino acids long. Germline CDR1 reads SGHVS; CDR2 reads FQNEAQ. Trimming took 5 bases from V and 6 from J; bases not matched to a gene: 8. The CDR3 nucleotides are TGTGCCAGCAGCCTCGGACAGGGGTTAGGCAATGAGCAGTTCTTC. Translation: CASSLGQGLGNEQFF.

This rearrangement joins TRBV6-2 or TRBV6-3 to TRBJ2-7, with 9 positions matching TRBD2. V shed 6 bases, J shed 1 base, and the junction held 7 bases outside the gene matches. This CDR3 contains 15 residues. Per the germline V gene, CDR1 is MNHEY and CDR2 is SVGEGT. DNA of the CDR3: TGTGCCAGCAGCGCAGAGCGGGGGGAATCCTACGAGCAGTACTTC. Translation: CASSAERGESYEQYF.

V usage is TRBV5-6 and J usage is TRBJ2-3; 16 nucleotides line up with TRBD2. Per the germline V gene, CDR1 is SGHDT and CDR2 is YYEEEE. CDR3 length equals 18 residues. The J segment lost 0 bases and the V segment lost 3 bases, leaving 4 bases of the junction unmatched. CDR3 in DNA: TGTGCCAGCAGCTCCGGGACTAGCGGGAGGGGAAGCACAGATACGCAGTATTTT. This sequence encodes CASSSGTSGRGSTDTQYF.

This clone was counted only a few times. V gene TRBV13 combines with J gene TRBJ2-7, with 7 bases that match TRBD2. The CDR3 sequence is 15 residues long. CDR1 and CDR2 (germline): PRHDT, FYEKMQ (reference sequence). V trimming: 5 bases; J trimming: 0 bases; junction bases outside the gene matches: 7. As DNA, the CDR3 is TGTGCCAGCAGCGGCCGGGACTACCTCTCCTACGAGCAGTACTTC. Protein sequence: CASSGRDYLSYEQYF. Supplemented by reference TRBV13 and TRBJ2-7, the full variable domain reads AAGVIQSPRHLIKEKRETATLKCYPIPRHDTVYWYQQGPGQDPQFLISFYEKMQSDKGSIPDRFSAQQFSDYHSELNMSSLELGDSALYFCASSGRDYLSYEQYFGPGTRLTVT.

V and J are TRBV7-9 and TRBJ2-1, with a weak D call TRBD2 (5 bases). Deletions cut 10 bases from V and 6 bases from J, with 13 bases between. Per germline, CDR1 SEHNR and CDR2 FQNEAQ (reference sequence). The CDR3 extends over 12 amino acids. Here the CDR3 reads CATDPAGNEQFF. For the CDR3, the DNA is TGTGCCACAGACCCGGCGGGCAATGAGCAGTTCTTC.

This clone appeared a few times. V gene TRBV4-3 combines with J gene TRBJ2-3; TRBD1 is a possible D gene (5 bases). Trimming pared 1 base from V and 2 bases from J, leaving 7 bases between. Germline assignment: CDR1 LGHNA and CDR2 YSLEER. This CDR3 has 14 residues. The DNA for the CDR3 is TGCGCCAGCAGCCAAGGACAGTTCACAGATACGCAGTATTTT. This sequence encodes CASSQGQFTDTQYF.

The V call is TRBV6-2 or TRBV6-3, the J call TRBJ2-7; TRBD2 matches at 7 bases. Germline trimming cut 0 bases from V and 0 bases from J; bases unmatched to any gene: 2. The CDR3 has 15 amino acids. Per the germline V gene, CDR1 is MNHEY and CDR2 is SVGEGT. CDR3 sequence reads: CASSYSGGSSYEQYF. Written as DNA, the CDR3 is TGTGCCAGCAGTTACTCGGGGGGGAGCTCCTACGAGCAGTACTTC.

The chain recombines TRBV10-3 with TRBJ1-6, with D tentatively TRBD1 (5 bases). CDR3 length: 15 residues. V was cut by 4 bases and J by 6 bases, with 13 bases left in between. The germline gives CDR1 ENHRY, CDR2 SYGVKD. In nucleotides, the CDR3 is TGTGCCATCAGTGGTAGTCAGGGTGGTAATTCACCCCTCCACTTT. This codes for CAISGSQGGNSPLHF.

The gene calls are TRBV5-5 and TRBJ2-2, with 7 bases aligning to TRBD1. This CDR3 is 15 amino acids long. CDR1 is SGHKS, CDR2 YYEKEE, per germline (reference sequence). The trim removed 4 bases at V and 6 bases at J, leaving 9 bases unmatched. The DNA of the CDR3 is TGTGCCAGCAGCCCCCGACAGGGAACCGCCGGGGAGCTGTTTTTT. This sequence encodes CASSPRQGTAGELFF.

This clone appeared a few times. This chain uses TRBV20-1 with TRBJ1-2, with TRBD1 matching 7 bases. This CDR3 is 15 amino acids long. Per germline, CDR1 DFQATT and CDR2 SNEGSKA (reference sequence). V lost 3 bases to trimming and J lost 4 bases; unmatched junction nucleotides: 11. The CDR3 nucleotides read TGCAGTGCTAGTGCGTTAGGAGGGGGCTCCTATGGCTACACCTTC. This codes for CSASALGGGSYGYTF.

This rearrangement joins TRBV5-5 to TRBJ2-2; 9 bases map to TRBD1. CDR1 SGHKS and CDR2 YYEKEE come from the germline V gene (reference sequence). The V segment lost 4 bases and the J segment 5 bases; nucleotides outside the gene matches: 3. The CDR3 length is 14 residues. The CDR3 DNA sequence: TGTGCCAGCAGCCGGGACAGGGTTACCGGGGAGCTGTTTTTT. Translated, it gives CASSRDRVTGELFF.

V is TRBV6-5 and J is TRBJ1-2; 10 bases fit TRBD1. The CDR3 contains 14 residues. Germline V gene sequence: CDR1 MNHEY, CDR2 SVGAGI. With 6 bases clipped from V and 2 bases from J, the junction kept 3 bases outside the gene matches. CDR3 nucleotide sequence: TGTGCCAGCAGATGGACAGGGGGGAACTATGGCTACACCTTC. The encoded protein is CASRWTGGNYGYTF.

This chain joins TRBV14 and TRBJ2-7, with TRBD1 identical over 10 bases. Germline V lookup: CDR1 SGHDN, CDR2 FVKESK. This CDR3 contains 18 residues. Trimming removed 4 bases from V and 3 bases from J; junction bases left unmatched: 15. CDR3 in DNA: TGTGCCAGCAGCCCCCCACGGGACAGGGGTATATTGTACTACGAGCAGTACTTC. Encoded protein: CASSPPRDRGILYYEQYF.

CDR3 amino acids: CASSPGQLYQPQHF. For the CDR3, the DNA is TGTGCCAGCAGCCCTGGACAGCTTTATCAGCCCCAGCATTTT. V and J are TRBV27 and TRBJ1-5, with TRBD1 as a possible D gene (6 bases). V was trimmed by 6 bases and J by 5 bases, leaving 14 bases between them. Germline V gene sequence: CDR1 MNHEY, CDR2 SMNVEV (reference sequence). The CDR3 is 14 residues long.